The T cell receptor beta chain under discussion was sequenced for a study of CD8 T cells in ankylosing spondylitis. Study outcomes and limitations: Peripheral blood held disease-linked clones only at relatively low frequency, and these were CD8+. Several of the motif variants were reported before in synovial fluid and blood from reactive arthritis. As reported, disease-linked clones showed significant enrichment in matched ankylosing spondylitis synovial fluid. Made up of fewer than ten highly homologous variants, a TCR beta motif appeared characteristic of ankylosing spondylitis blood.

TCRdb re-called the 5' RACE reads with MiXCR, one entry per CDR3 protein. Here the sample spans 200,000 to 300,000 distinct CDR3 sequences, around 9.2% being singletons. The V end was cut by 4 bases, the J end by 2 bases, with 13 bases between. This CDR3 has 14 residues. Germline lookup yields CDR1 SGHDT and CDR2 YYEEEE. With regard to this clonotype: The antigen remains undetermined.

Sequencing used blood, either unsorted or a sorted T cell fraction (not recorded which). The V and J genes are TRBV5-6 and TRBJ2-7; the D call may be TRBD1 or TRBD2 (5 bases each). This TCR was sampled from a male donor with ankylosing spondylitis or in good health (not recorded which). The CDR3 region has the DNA TGTGCCAGCAGCCACCCCGGGACCCCCTACGAGCAGTACTTC. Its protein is CASSHPGTPYEQYF.